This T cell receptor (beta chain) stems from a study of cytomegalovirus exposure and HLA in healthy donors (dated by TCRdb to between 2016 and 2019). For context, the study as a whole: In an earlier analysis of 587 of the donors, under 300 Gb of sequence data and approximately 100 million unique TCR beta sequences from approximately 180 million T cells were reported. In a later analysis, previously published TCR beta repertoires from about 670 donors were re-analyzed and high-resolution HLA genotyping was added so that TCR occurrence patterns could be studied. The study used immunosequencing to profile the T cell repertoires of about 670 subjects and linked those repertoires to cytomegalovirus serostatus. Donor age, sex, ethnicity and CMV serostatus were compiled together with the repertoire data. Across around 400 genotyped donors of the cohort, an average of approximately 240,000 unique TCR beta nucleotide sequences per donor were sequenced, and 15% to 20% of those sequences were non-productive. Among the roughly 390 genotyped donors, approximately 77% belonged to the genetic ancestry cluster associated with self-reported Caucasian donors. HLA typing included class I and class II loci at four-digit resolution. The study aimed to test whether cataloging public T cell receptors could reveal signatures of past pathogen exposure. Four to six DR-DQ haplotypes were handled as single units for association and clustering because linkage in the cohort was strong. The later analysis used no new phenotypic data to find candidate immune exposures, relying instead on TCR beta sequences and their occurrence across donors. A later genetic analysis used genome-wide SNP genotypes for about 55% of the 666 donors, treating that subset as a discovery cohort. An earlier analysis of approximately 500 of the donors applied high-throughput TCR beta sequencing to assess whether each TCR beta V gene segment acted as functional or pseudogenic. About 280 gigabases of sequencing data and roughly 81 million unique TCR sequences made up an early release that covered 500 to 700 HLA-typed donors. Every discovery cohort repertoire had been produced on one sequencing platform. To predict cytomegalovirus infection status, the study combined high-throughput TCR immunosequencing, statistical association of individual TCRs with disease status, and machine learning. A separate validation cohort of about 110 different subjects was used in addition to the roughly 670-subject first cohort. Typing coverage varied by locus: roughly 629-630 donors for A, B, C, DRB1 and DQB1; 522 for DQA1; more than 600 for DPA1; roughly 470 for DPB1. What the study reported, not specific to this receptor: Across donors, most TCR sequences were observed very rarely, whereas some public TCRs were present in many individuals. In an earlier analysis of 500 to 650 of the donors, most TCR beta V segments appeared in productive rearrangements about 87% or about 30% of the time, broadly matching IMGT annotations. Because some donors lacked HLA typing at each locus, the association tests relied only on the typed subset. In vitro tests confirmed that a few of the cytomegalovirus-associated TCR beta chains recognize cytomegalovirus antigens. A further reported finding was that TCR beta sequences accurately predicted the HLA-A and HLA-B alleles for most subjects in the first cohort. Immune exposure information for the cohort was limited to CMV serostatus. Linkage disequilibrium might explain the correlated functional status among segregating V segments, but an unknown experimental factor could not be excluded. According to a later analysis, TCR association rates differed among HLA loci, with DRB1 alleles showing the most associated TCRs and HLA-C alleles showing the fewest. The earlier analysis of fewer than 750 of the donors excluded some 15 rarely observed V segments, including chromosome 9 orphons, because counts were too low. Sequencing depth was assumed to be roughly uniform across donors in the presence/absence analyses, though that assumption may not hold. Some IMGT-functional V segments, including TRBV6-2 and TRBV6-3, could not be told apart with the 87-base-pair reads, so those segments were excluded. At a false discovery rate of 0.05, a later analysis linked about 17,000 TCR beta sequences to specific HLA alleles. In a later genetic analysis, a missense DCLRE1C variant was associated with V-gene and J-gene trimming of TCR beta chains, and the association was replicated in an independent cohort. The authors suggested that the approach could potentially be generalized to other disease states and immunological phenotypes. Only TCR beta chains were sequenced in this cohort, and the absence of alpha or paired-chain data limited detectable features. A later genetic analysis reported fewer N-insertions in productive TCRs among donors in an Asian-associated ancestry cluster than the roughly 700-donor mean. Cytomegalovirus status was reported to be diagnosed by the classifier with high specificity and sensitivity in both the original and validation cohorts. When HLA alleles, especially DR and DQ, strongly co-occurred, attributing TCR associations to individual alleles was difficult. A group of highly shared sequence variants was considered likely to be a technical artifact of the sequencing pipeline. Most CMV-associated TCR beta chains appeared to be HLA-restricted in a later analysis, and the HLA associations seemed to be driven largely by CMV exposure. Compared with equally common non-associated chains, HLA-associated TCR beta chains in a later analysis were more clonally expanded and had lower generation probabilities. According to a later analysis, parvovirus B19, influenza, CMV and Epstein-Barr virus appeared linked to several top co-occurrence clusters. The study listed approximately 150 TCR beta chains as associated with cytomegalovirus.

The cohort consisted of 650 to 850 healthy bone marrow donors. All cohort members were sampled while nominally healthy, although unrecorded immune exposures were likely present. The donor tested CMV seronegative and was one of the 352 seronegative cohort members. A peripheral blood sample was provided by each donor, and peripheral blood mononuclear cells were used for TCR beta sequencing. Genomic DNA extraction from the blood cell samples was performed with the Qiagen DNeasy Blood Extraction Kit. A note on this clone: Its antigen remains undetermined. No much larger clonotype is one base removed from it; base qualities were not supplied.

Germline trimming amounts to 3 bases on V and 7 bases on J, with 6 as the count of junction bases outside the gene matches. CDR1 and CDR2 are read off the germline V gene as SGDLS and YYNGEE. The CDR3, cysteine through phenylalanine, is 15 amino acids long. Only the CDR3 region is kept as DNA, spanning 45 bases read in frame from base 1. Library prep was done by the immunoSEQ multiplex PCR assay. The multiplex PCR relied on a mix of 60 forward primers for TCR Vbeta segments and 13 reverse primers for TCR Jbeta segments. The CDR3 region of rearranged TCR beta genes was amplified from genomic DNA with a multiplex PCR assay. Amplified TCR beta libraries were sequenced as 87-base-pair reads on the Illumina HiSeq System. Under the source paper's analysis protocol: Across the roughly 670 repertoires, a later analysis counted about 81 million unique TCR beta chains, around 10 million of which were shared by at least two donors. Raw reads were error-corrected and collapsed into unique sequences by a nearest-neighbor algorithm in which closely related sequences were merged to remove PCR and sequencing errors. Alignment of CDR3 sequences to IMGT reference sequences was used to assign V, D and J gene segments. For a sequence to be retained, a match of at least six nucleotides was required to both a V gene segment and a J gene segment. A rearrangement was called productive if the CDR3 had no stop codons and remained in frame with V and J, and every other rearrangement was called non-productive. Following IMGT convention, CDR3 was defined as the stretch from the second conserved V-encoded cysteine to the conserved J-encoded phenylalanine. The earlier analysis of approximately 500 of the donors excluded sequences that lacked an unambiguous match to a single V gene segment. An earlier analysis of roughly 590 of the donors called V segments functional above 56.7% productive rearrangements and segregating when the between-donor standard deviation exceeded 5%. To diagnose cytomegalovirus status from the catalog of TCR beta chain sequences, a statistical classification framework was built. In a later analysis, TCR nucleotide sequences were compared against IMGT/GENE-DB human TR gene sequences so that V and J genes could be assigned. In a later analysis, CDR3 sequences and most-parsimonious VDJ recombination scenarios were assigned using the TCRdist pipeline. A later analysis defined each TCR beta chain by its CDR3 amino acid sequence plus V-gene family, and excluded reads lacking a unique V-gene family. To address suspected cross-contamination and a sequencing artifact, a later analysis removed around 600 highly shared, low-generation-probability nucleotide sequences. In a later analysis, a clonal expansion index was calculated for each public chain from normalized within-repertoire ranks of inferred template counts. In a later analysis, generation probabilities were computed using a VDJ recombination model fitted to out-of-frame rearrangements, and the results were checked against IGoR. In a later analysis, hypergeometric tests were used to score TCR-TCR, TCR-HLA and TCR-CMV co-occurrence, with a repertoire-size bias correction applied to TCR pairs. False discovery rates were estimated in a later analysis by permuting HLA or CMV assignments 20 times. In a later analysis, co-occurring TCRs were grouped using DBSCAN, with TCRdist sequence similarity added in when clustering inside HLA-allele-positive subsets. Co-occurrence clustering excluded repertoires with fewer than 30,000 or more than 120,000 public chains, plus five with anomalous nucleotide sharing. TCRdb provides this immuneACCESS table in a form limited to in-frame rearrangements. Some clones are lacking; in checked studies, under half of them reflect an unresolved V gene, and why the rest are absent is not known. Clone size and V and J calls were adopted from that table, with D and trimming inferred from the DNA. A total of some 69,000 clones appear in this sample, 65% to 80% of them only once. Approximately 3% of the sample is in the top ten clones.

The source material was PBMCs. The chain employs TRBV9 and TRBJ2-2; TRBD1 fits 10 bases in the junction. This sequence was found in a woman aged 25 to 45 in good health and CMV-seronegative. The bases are TGTGCCAGCAGCGCAAGACAGGGGGCGGGCGGGGAGCTGTTTTTT. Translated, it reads CASSARQGAGGELFF.